Listed below are T cell receptor beta chains from one sample, sequenced in a study of blood T cells in healthy people across ages. TCRdb used MiXCR to reprocess the 5' RACE reads, holding one entry per CDR3 protein. This sample carries 700,000 to 950,000 distinct CDR3 sequences, 58% of them seen once, and the ten largest clones take roughly 22%. Source material: blood. Receptors originate from a man between 25 and 39 years old in good health. Both conserved end residues are part of each CDR3. Each record gives: D gene, J gene, clone size, V gene, CDR3 DNA, CDR3 protein. The D gene is left open where the match is weak. The size entry is marked missing in some rows and otherwise reads once, few, many or a size class.

D gene: NA
J gene: TRBJ1-1
clone size: once
V gene: TRBV20-1
CDR3 DNA: TGCAGTGCTAGTGATCCCAAGAGGGGGAACACTGAAGCTTTCTTT
CDR3 protein: CSASDPKRGNTEAFF

D gene: NA
J gene: TRBJ1-6
clone size: NA
V gene: TRBV28
CDR3 DNA: TGTGCCAGTAGACAGTCGTATAATTCACCCCTCCACTTT
CDR3 protein: CASRQSYNSPLHF

D gene: NA
J gene: TRBJ2-1
clone size: many
V gene: TRBV27
CDR3 DNA: TGTGCCAGCAGTCGAAGCGGGTTAAAATACAATGAGCAGTTCTTC
CDR3 protein: CASSRSGLKYNEQFF

D gene: NA
J gene: TRBJ2-1
clone size: NA
V gene: TRBV21-1
CDR3 DNA: TGTGCCAGCACGGGACTTCGACTTGTAGGGGATGAGCAGTTCTTC
CDR3 protein: CASTGLRLVGDEQFF

D gene: NA
J gene: TRBJ2-5
clone size: NA
V gene: TRBV20-1
CDR3 DNA: TGCAGTGCCCTCAAAGACCAAGAGACCCAGTACTTC
CDR3 protein: CSALKDQETQYF

D gene: TRBD1
J gene: TRBJ1-5
clone size: NA
V gene: TRBV4-2
CDR3 DNA: TGTGCCAGCAGCCAACATGACCGCGGACAGGGGACAAATCAGCCCCAGCATTTT
CDR3 protein: CASSQHDRGQGTNQPQHF

D gene: TRBD2
J gene: TRBJ2-1
clone size: NA
V gene: TRBV9
CDR3 DNA: TGTGCCAGCAGCATCCCGACTAGCGGGGGGTTCGGTGAGCAGTTCTTC
CDR3 protein: CASSIPTSGGFGEQFF

D gene: TRBD2
J gene: TRBJ2-7
clone size: NA
V gene: TRBV7-2
CDR3 DNA: TGTGCCAGCAGCCCCGTCGCTAGCGGGACCAACTACGAGCAGTACTTC
CDR3 protein: CASSPVASGTNYEQYF

D gene: NA
J gene: TRBJ2-5
clone size: NA
V gene: TRBV5-1
CDR3 DNA: TGCGCCAGCAGCTCGCGACCCCTATCCCAAGAGACCCAGTACTTC
CDR3 protein: CASSSRPLSQETQYF

D gene: TRBD2
J gene: TRBJ2-1
clone size: NA
V gene: TRBV27
CDR3 DNA: TGTGCCATCAGTCCCCAGCCGGGACTAGCGGGGTATGGGTTCTTC
CDR3 protein: CAISPQPGLAGYGFF

D gene: TRBD2
J gene: TRBJ2-5
clone size: few
V gene: TRBV5-1
CDR3 DNA: TGCGCCAGCAGCTTGGCACTAGCGGGTGAGCAGTACTTC
CDR3 protein: CASSLALAGEQYF

D gene: NA
J gene: TRBJ1-2
clone size: NA
V gene: TRBV10-3
CDR3 DNA: TGTGCCATCAGAAGCTCAGGTCCTAACTATGGCTACACCTTC
CDR3 protein: CAIRSSGPNYGYTF

D gene: NA
J gene: TRBJ2-3
clone size: NA
V gene: TRBV20-1
CDR3 DNA: TGCAGTGCTAGAGAGCTTGGACTCCTCTCCAGCACAGCTACGCAGTATTTT
CDR3 protein: CSARELGLLSSTATQYF

D gene: TRBD2
J gene: TRBJ2-4
clone size: NA
V gene: TRBV6-5
CDR3 DNA: TGTGCCAGCAGTTACTCAAGGTGGGAGGGCGGATCGGAGGAGCAGTACTTC
CDR3 protein: CASSYSRWEGGSEEQYF

D gene: NA
J gene: TRBJ1-6
clone size: NA
V gene: TRBV20-1
CDR3 DNA: TGCAGTGCACAAGGAGGCGGAAATTCACCCCTCCACTTT
CDR3 protein: CSAQGGGNSPLHF

D gene: NA
J gene: TRBJ1-2
clone size: few
V gene: TRBV6-2/TRBV6-3
CDR3 DNA: TGTGCCAGCAGTGACGTCTACTATGGCTACACCTTC
CDR3 protein: CASSDVYYGYTF

D gene: TRBD1
J gene: TRBJ1-6
clone size: NA
V gene: TRBV25-1
CDR3 DNA: TGTGCCAGCAGTGAATCGGCCCGGGACAGGGGACCCCTCCACTTT
CDR3 protein: CASSESARDRGPLHF

D gene: NA
J gene: TRBJ1-2
clone size: NA
V gene: TRBV5-1
CDR3 DNA: TGCGCCAGCAGCTTGGTTTTAGGGGGTGGTGGCTACACCTTC
CDR3 protein: CASSLVLGGGGYTF

D gene: NA
J gene: TRBJ2-4
clone size: NA
V gene: TRBV29-1
CDR3 DNA: TGCAGCGTTGTCCCAGGGGTAAACATTCAGTACTTC
CDR3 protein: CSVVPGVNIQYF

D gene: NA
J gene: TRBJ2-3
clone size: NA
V gene: TRBV15
CDR3 DNA: TGTGCCACCAGCAGGACCCTGGACCGGGGAGGAACAGGTACGCAGTATTTT
CDR3 protein: CATSRTLDRGGTGTQYF

D gene: TRBD2
J gene: TRBJ2-1
clone size: NA
V gene: TRBV4-2
CDR3 DNA: TGTGCCAGCAACGAAGGACTAGACGCCCACAATGAGCAGTTCTTC
CDR3 protein: CASNEGLDAHNEQFF

D gene: TRBD2
J gene: TRBJ2-3
clone size: once
V gene: TRBV28
CDR3 DNA: TGTGCCACCGGACTAGCGGGAGAGGGAGATACGCAGTATTTT
CDR3 protein: CATGLAGEGDTQYF

D gene: NA
J gene: TRBJ2-6
clone size: few
V gene: TRBV9
CDR3 DNA: TGTGCCAGCAGCGTAGGAGTAACCGGCTGGTCTGGGGCCAACGTCCTGACTTTC
CDR3 protein: CASSVGVTGWSGANVLTF

D gene: TRBD2
J gene: TRBJ2-7
clone size: NA
V gene: TRBV6-5
CDR3 DNA: TGTGCCAGCAAGGCGGGAGTCCACGAGCAGTACTTC
CDR3 protein: CASKAGVHEQYF

D gene: NA
J gene: TRBJ2-7
clone size: NA
V gene: TRBV6-2/TRBV6-3
CDR3 DNA: TGTGCCAGCAGAAGGGGCGGAAGCTCCTACGAGCAGTACTTC
CDR3 protein: CASRRGGSSYEQYF

D gene: NA
J gene: TRBJ2-3
clone size: NA
V gene: TRBV28
CDR3 DNA: TGTGCCAGCAACAAAATTAGGAATAAGGGAGATACGCAGTATTTT
CDR3 protein: CASNKIRNKGDTQYF

D gene: TRBD2
J gene: TRBJ2-1
clone size: NA
V gene: TRBV7-9
CDR3 DNA: TGTGCCAGCAGCGGAGGACTAGCGCGTCTGAATGAGCAGTTCTTC
CDR3 protein: CASSGGLARLNEQFF

D gene: TRBD1
J gene: TRBJ1-2
clone size: many
V gene: TRBV6-2/TRBV6-3
CDR3 DNA: TGTGCCAGCAGGACCCCCGGGACAGGGAACTATGGCTACACCTTC
CDR3 protein: CASRTPGTGNYGYTF

D gene: TRBD1
J gene: TRBJ2-7
clone size: NA
V gene: TRBV29-1
CDR3 DNA: TGCAGCGTCCTGGACAGGGTGTCCTACGAGCAGTACTTC
CDR3 protein: CSVLDRVSYEQYF